This entry concerns a single TCR beta chain. Antigen unknown. The sample is drawn from a study of Ad26.COV2.S vaccination and SARS-CoV-2 variants. For the study at large: In the study, Ad26.COV2.S was injected intramuscularly once, or twice 56 days apart. Whole-study findings and limits: The TCR-based breadth and depth measures might underestimate overall T cell responses. People who got the vaccine had more spike-specific TCR breadth than people who got placebo. Measurement of non-spike TCR breadth gave similar results in vaccine and placebo recipients.

Treatment meaning: 19 received Ad26.COV2.S at low or high dose, single or two shots; 5 received placebo; per-sample allocation not given. Sampling happened 63 days after the first vaccine or placebo injection. TCRdb's copy holds only in-frame clones and misses some; the assay was immunoSEQ multiplex PCR. The repertoire holds about 350,000 clones, with approximately 81% as singletons. Trimming took 2 bases from V and 7 from J, leaving 6 bases between them. Per the germline V gene, CDR1 is SNHLY and CDR2 is FYNNEI. The CDR3 covers 12 residues. The source of this sequence is a person aged 18-60 years who received the Ad26.COV2.S COVID-19 vaccine or a placebo. The chain uses TRBV2 and TRBJ1-5; D is undetermined. Source: peripheral blood, taken in a trial of Ad26.COV2.S vaccine versus placebo. The CDR3 region has the DNA TGTGCCAGCAGTGAACATCTGCAGCCCCAGCATTTT. Translation: CASSEHLQPQHF.